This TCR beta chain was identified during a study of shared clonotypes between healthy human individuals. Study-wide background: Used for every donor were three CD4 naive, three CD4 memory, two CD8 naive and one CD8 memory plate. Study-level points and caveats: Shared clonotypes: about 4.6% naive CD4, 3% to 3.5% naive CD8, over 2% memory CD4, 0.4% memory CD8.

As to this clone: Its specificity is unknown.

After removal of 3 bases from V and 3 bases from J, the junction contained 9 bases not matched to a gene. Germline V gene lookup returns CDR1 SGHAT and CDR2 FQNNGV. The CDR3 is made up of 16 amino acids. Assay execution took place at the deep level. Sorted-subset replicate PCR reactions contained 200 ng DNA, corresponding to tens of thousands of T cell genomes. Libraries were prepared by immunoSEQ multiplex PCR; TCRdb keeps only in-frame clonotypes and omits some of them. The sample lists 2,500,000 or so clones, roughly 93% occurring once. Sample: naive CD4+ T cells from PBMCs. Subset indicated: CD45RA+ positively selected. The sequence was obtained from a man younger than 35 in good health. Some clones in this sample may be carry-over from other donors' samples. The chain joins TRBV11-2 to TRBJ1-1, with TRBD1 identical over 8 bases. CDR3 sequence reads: CASSLQGAGIDTEAFF. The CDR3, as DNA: TGTGCCAGCAGCTTGCAGGGGGCGGGAATAGACACTGAAGCTTTCTTT.